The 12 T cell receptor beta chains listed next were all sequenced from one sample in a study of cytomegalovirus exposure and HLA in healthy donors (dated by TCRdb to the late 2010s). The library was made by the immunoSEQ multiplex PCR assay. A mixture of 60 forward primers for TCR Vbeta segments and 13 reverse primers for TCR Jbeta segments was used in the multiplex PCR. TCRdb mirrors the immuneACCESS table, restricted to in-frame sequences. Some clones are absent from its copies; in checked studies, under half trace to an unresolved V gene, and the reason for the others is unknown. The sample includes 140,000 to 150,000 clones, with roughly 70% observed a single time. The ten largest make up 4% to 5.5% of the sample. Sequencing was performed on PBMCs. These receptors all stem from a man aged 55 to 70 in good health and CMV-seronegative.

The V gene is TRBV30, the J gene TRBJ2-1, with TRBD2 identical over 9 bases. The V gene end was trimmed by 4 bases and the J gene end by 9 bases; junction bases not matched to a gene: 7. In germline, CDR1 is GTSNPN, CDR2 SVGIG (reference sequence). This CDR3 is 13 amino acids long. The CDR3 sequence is CAWTASGTGEQFF. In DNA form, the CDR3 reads TGTGCCTGGACAGCTAGCGGGACGGGTGAGCAGTTCTTC.

In nucleotides, the CDR3 is TGTGCCAGTAGCGGGAGGGCCGGGAACACCGGGGAGCTGTTTTTT. It encodes CASSGRAGNTGELFF. The V and J genes are TRBV19 and TRBJ2-2; 8 nucleotides agree with TRBD2. With V trimmed by 6 bases and J by 1 base, 4 bases remained unmatched. Looked up from germline, CDR1 is LNHDA and CDR2 is SQIVND (reference sequence). The CDR3 loop spans 15 amino acids.

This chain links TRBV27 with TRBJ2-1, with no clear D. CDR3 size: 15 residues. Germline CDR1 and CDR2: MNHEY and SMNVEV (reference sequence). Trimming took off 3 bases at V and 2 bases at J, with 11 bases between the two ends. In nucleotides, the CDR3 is TGTGCCAGCAGTTTGTCACGCGAGGCCTACAATGAGCAGTTCTTC. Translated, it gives CASSLSREAYNEQFF.

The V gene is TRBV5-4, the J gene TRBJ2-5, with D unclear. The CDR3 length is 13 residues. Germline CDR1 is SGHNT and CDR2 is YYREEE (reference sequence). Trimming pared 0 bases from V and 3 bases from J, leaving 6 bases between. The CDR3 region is CASSLGPEETQYF. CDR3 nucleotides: TGTGCCAGCAGCTTGGGTCCGGAAGAGACCCAGTACTTC. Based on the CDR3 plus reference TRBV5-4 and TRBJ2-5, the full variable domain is ETGVTQSPTHLIKTRGQQVTLRCSSQSGHNTVSWYQQALGQGPQFIFQYYREEENGRGNFPPRFSGLQFPNYSSELNVNALELDDSALYLCASSLGPEETQYFGPGTRLLVL.

This CDR3 is CASSVWISGSEGVYNEQFF. The CDR3 nucleotides are TGTGCCAGCAGCGTATGGATTAGCGGGAGCGAGGGGGTCTACAATGAGCAGTTCTTC. The gene calls are TRBV9 and TRBJ2-1; 9 nucleotides agree with TRBD2. CDR3 length: 19 residues. V dropped 1 base and J dropped 3; count of bases not matched to a gene: 14. Germline CDR1 and CDR2: SGDLS and YYNGEE.

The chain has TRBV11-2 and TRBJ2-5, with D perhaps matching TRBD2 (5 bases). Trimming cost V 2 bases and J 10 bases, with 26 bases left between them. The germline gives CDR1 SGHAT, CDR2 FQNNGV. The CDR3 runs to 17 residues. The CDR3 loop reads CASSLSAGLRAEEDQYF. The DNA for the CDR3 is TGTGCCAGCAGCTTAAGCGCCGGTCTAAGGGCTGAGGAGGACCAGTACTTC.

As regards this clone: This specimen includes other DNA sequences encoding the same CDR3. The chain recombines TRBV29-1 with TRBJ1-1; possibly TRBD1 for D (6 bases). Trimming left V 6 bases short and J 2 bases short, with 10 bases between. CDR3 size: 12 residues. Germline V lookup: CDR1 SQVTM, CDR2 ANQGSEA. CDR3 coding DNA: TGCAGCGTAGAGGACAGTAACACTGAAGCTTTCTTT. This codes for CSVEDSNTEAFF.

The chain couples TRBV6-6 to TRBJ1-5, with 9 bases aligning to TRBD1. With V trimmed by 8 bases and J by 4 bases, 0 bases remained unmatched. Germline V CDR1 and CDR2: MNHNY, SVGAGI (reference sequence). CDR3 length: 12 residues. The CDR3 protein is CASGTGNQPQHF. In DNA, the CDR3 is TGTGCCAGCGGGACAGGGAATCAGCCCCAGCATTTT.

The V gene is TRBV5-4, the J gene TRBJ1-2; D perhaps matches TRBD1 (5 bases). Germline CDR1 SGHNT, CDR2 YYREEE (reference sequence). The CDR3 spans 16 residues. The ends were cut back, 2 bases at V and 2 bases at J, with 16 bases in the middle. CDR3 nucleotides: TGTGCCAGCAGCTTACCTACAGGAGCTCTAAACTATGGCTACACCTTC. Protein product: CASSLPTGALNYGYTF.

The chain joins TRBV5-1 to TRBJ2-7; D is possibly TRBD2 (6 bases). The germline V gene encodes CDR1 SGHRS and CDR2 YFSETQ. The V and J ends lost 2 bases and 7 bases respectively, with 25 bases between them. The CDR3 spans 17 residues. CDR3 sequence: CASSFRPLGTEAREQYF. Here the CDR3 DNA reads TGCGCCAGCAGCTTCCGGCCGTTGGGGACTGAGGCTAGAGAGCAGTACTTC.

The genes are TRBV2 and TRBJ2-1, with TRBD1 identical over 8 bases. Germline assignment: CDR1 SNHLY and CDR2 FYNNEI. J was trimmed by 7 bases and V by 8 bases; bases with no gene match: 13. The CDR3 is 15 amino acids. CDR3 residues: CASAYARTGGNEQFF. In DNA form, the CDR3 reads TGTGCCAGCGCATACGCTCGCACAGGGGGAAATGAGCAGTTCTTC.

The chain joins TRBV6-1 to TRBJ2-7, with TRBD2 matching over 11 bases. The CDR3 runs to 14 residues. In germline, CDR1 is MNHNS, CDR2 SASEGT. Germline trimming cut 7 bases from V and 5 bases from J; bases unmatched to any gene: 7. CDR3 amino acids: CASTTSGRPNEQYF. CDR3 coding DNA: TGTGCCAGCACCACTAGCGGGAGACCCAACGAGCAGTACTTC.